The entry that follows covers one T cell receptor (beta chain) sequence. This CDR3 region has 14 residues. V was trimmed by 4 bases and J by 2 bases, leaving 12 bases between them. The germline gives CDR1 SEHNR, CDR2 FQNEAQ (reference sequence). This specimen comes from a study of control samples from healthy donors and cancer patients. Sequencing used immunoSEQ multiplex PCR; TCRdb keeps in-frame clones, though not all of them. In the table there are 150,000 to 200,000 clones, just over 90% of which are singletons. The sequenced sample consisted of blood. The chain uses TRBV7-9 and TRBJ2-7; D may be TRBD1 (6 bases). The TCR originated in a woman in her sixties in good health. As DNA, the CDR3 is TGTGCCAGCAGCTCCTGGACAGAGACCTACGAGCAGTACTTC. It specifies CASSSWTETYEQYF.